These T cell receptor beta chains were read from a single sample in a study of identical twins. TCRdb used MiXCR to reprocess the 5' RACE reads, holding one entry per CDR3 protein. Of 1.5 million to 2 million distinct CDR3 sequences listed, about 31% are singletons. The material sequenced was cord blood. The origin of the receptors is a newborn girl in good health. CDR3s include the opening cysteine and the closing phenylalanine or tryptophan. The order of the fields is V gene, J gene, CDR3 length, CDR3 protein.

TRBV5-1,TRBJ2-3,12,CASSLGQHTQYF
TRBV4-2,TRBJ2-5,14,CASSQAGVGETQYF
TRBV27,TRBJ2-1,15,CASSLSGRVYNEQFF
TRBV7-9,TRBJ2-3,13,CASSSPRGDTQYF
TRBV6-5,TRBJ2-1,18,CASSYEIGTSGRRGEQFF
TRBV20-1,TRBJ2-3,12,CSARDPTDTQYF
TRBV10-3,TRBJ2-7,15,CAISGSGTASYEQYF
TRBV7-2,TRBJ2-1,13,CASSLPRGNEQFF
TRBV5-5,TRBJ2-1,16,CASSLGQHPWYNEQFF
TRBV7-9,TRBJ1-4,16,CASSLISGPTNEKRFF
TRBV28,TRBJ2-7,15,CASSFASSSSYEQYF
TRBV29-1,TRBJ1-1,14,CSVPSGGRNTEAFF
TRBV20-1,TRBJ1-2,12,CSANRVSYGYTF
TRBV3-1,TRBJ2-7,16,CASSYGTSGRVFEQYF
TRBV18,TRBJ2-1,14,CASSIIPKYNEQFF
TRBV12-3/TRBV12-4,TRBJ2-3,15,CASSSGTGSADTQYF
TRBV6-6,TRBJ1-1,14,CASSYGQGGTEAFF
TRBV4-1,TRBJ2-1,16,CACSQGRSGEYNEQFF
TRBV7-2,TRBJ2-5,14,CASSAAGGRETQYF
TRBV6-6,TRBJ2-3,16,CASSYSGVEDTDTQYF
TRBV7-7,TRBJ2-3,17,CASSRGLAGGITDTQYF
TRBV7-2,TRBJ2-1,16,CASSFLLGSSYNEQFF
TRBV6-1,TRBJ2-3,19,CASSLLAASGGTSTDTQYF
TRBV7-9,TRBJ1-1,14,CASSTKTGNAEAFF
TRBV29-1,TRBJ2-5,12,CSVDQGRETQYF
TRBV6-2/TRBV6-3,TRBJ1-1,14,CASIDSGMNTEAFF
TRBV5-1,TRBJ2-3,17,CASSLAGLAGALDTQYF
TRBV29-1,TRBJ2-7,11,CSVDQGYEQYF
TRBV3-1,TRBJ1-6,16,CASSKGPTGYNSPLHF
TRBV7-9,TRBJ1-1,20,CASSPTGQGWWISINTEAFF
TRBV6-2/TRBV6-3,TRBJ2-5,16,CASSPGQGIDQETQYF
TRBV27,-,15,CASSLSAGRGYEQYF
TRBV28,TRBJ2-1,14,CASSERASYNEQFF
TRBV7-2,TRBJ2-7,17,CASSLLPRGALTYEQYF
TRBV7-2,TRBJ2-3,16,CASSPQRGFGTDTQYF
TRBV27,TRBJ1-5,15,CASSLRWSSNQPQHF
TRBV21-1,TRBJ2-7,19,CASTDPNRRLAGLSYEQYF
TRBV4-1,TRBJ2-1,14,CASSQRDTYNEQFF
TRBV5-6,TRBJ2-1,11,CASSDTREQFF
TRBV12-3/TRBV12-4,TRBJ2-7,15,CASRRQGRGSYEQYF
TRBV5-5,TRBJ1-1,12,CASSLVGEVAFF